This is a list of T cell receptor beta chains from one sample in a study of vaccination and CD4 T cells after COVID-19. Their target antigens are unknown. In TCRdb, the PCR reads were re-called with MiXCR into one record per CDR3 protein. The data show about 25,000 distinct CDR3 sequences, approximately 50% seen once. The material sequenced was CD4+ T cells from blood, cultured in vitro. Receptors originate from a human donor who had recovered from COVID-19. Both conserved end residues are part of each CDR3.

cdr3_aa | j_call | v_call
CAWSRPGLAGNTDTQYF | TRBJ2-3 | TRBV30
CASRATGQPTTFYGYTF | TRBJ1-2 | TRBV6-1
CASSLDGQGKMGYEKLFF | TRBJ1-4 | TRBV7-6
CASSPSTYEQYF | TRBJ2-7 | TRBV7-2
CSAHSGAQWDYGYTF | TRBJ1-2 | TRBV20-1
CSASNRGSGYTF | TRBJ1-2 | TRBV20-1
CSAIGQGAALNYGYTF | TRBJ1-2 | TRBV29-1
CSVLGSSYNSPLHF | TRBJ1-6 | TRBV20-1
CASSLVAGSSTDTQYF | TRBJ2-3 | TRBV5-5
CASSLEGHLNTEAFF | TRBJ1-1 | TRBV7-9
CAYRVVGGRTDTQYF | TRBJ2-3 | TRBV21-1
CASIPWSTDTQYF | TRBJ2-3 | TRBV2
CASSIGVYTEAFF | TRBJ1-1 | TRBV12-3/TRBV12-4
CASSQGLNGYTF | TRBJ1-2 | TRBV3-1
CASSLRQGGMNTEAFF | TRBJ1-1 | TRBV27
CASSSTTGGQPQHF | TRBJ1-5 | TRBV11-2
CSARSGLAGVGTQYF | TRBJ2-3 | TRBV20-1
CASSLAGDRAIRGAYEQYF | TRBJ2-7 | TRBV7-9
CASSPSGSGTDTQYF | TRBJ2-3 | TRBV7-9
CSASQFGAGVGYEQYF | TRBJ2-7 | TRBV20-1
CASSLVHRRSGRIHEQFF | TRBJ2-1 | TRBV7-2
CASSEGISVNSPLHF | TRBJ1-6 | TRBV28
CASRQFSTEAFF | TRBJ1-1 | TRBV27
CASSQGPYEQYF | NA | TRBV4-2
CSARDFTGGQSNQPQHF | TRBJ1-5 | TRBV20-1
CATSDLKGENGELFF | TRBJ2-2 | TRBV24-1
CASMDQTTTTYEQYF | TRBJ2-7 | TRBV6-1
CASSYSGGFRETQYF | TRBJ2-5 | TRBV6-2/TRBV6-3
CASSKRQGWQPQHF | TRBJ1-5 | TRBV21-1
CASSTRTGAYEQYF | TRBJ2-7 | TRBV19
CASSYPLGAGGRPTDTQYF | TRBJ2-3 | TRBV6-5
CSAIRGGGASGNTIYF | TRBJ1-3 | TRBV20-1
CASSLGRDSQETQYF | TRBJ2-5 | TRBV7-8
CASSLAPGQETQYF | TRBJ2-5 | TRBV7-2
CASSRRLDQETQYF | TRBJ2-5 | TRBV19
CATLVGTGGVSNQPQHF | TRBJ1-5 | TRBV6-1
CASSRIGLAGGPSDTQYF | TRBJ2-3 | TRBV28
CASSGDRGFGYTF | TRBJ1-2 | TRBV2
CASSLVHLGETQYF | TRBJ2-5 | TRBV5-1
CASSSPGVTEAFF | TRBJ1-1 | TRBV28
CSVHTGTGGGGYTF | TRBJ1-2 | TRBV29-1
CATSRDSVIGELFF | TRBJ2-2 | TRBV15
CATSRTGQDEQFF | TRBJ2-1 | TRBV15
CASSRGETQYF | TRBJ2-5 | TRBV4-1
CASSFQTGGLSTNEKLFF | TRBJ1-4 | TRBV28
CASDRGNQPQHF | TRBJ1-5 | TRBV2
CASRTGQTYEQYF | TRBJ2-7 | TRBV6-1
CASSQDSEYNSPLHF | TRBJ1-6 | TRBV4-2
CASSSGDRGLHGYTF | TRBJ1-2 | TRBV28
CASSYSRRQVGTEAFF | TRBJ1-1 | TRBV6-5
CASSFMSLPTPWYF | TRBJ2-5 | TRBV5-5